The 27 T cell receptor beta chains given below trace back to one sample, sequenced in a study of blood T cell repertoires in COVID-19. The repertoire was sequenced with immunoSEQ multiplex PCR; TCRdb's copy has only in-frame clones and lacks some. The sample records about 250,000 clones, about nine tenths being singletons. Sequencing was done on a sample of PBMCs or T cells enriched from blood (not recorded which). These receptor sequences come from a middle-aged man who had recovered from COVID-19.

This chain links TRBV12-3 or TRBV12-4 with TRBJ1-6; 9 nucleotides align to TRBD1. The CDR3 has 13 amino acids. V dropped 5 bases and J dropped 10; count of bases not matched to a gene: 3. The CDR3 protein is CASSTTGGSPLHF. The CDR3 bases are TGTGCCAGCAGTACGACAGGGGGATCACCCCTCCACTTT.

V usage is TRBV4-3 and J usage is TRBJ1-4; D call uncertain. Per the germline V gene, CDR1 is LGHNA and CDR2 is YSLEER. This CDR3 comprises 17 residues. Trimming removed 0 bases from V and 4 bases from J, with 15 bases in between. The CDR3, as DNA: TGCGCCAGCAGCCAAGATAAGGCGGGCAGGATTAATGAAAAACTGTTTTTT. Its protein product is CASSQDKAGRINEKLFF.

The chain carries TRBV6-4 and TRBJ2-3, with 7 bases fitting TRBD2. Germline V lookup: CDR1 MRHNA, CDR2 SNTAGT. The CDR3 has 16 amino acids. The V gene end was trimmed by 7 bases and the J gene end by 1 base; junction bases not matched to a gene: 11. The CDR3 reads CASTPPLAECTDTQYF. The CDR3 nucleotides are TGTGCCAGCACCCCCCCTCTAGCGGAGTGCACAGATACGCAGTATTTT.

The V and J genes are TRBV11-1 and TRBJ2-7, with 7 bases matching TRBD1. Germline V gives CDR1 SGHAT, CDR2 FQDESV (reference sequence). V dropped 3 bases and J dropped 3; count of bases not matched to a gene: 5. This CDR3 contains 14 residues. Here the CDR3 reads CASSFGQGVYEQYF. For the CDR3, the DNA is TGTGCCAGCAGCTTCGGGCAGGGGGTCTACGAGCAGTACTTC.

The V gene is TRBV19, the J gene TRBJ2-3; TRBD1 matches 12 bases. The CDR3 consists of 15 residues. J lost 5 bases, V lost 5 bases, and 5 bases had no gene match. The V gene's germline CDR1 is LNHDA and CDR2 SQIVND (reference sequence). The CDR3 region is CASSSRDRGQDTQYF. The CDR3 region has the DNA TGTGCCAGTAGTTCCCGGGACAGGGGGCAAGATACGCAGTATTTT.

The V and J genes are TRBV24-1 and TRBJ2-5; possibly TRBD1 for D (6 bases). The germline gives CDR1 KGHDR, CDR2 SFDVKD. The CDR3 covers 15 residues. The V and J ends lost 5 bases and 2 bases respectively, with 14 bases between them. Here the CDR3 DNA reads TGTGCCACCAGTGGAACCGGGACACCTCAAGAGACCCAGTACTTC. Translated, it gives CATSGTGTPQETQYF.

The chain couples TRBV6-5 to TRBJ1-3; TRBD1 might be the D (5 bases). Germline loops: CDR1 MNHEY, CDR2 SVGAGI. Trimming pared 7 bases from V and 4 bases from J, leaving 14 bases between. The CDR3 sequence is 14 residues long. The CDR3 nucleotides are TGTGCCAGCACCGAAGGGGAGGCCGGAAACACCATATATTTT. This encodes CASTEGEAGNTIYF.

This clone was seen only once. This chain connects TRBV27 to TRBJ1-5, with D hard to call. The germline V gene encodes CDR1 MNHEY and CDR2 SMNVEV (reference sequence). V was pared by 4 bases and J by 0 bases, with 13 bases between. The CDR3 spans 16 residues. CDR3 sequence: CASSSAETYSNQPQHF. CDR3 DNA sequence: TGTGCCAGCAGTTCTGCGGAGACCTATAGCAATCAGCCCCAGCATTTT.

The CDR3 DNA is TGTGCCACTGAGGGGAGGAGCTACAATGAGCAGTTCTTC. This translates into CATEGRSYNEQFF. V is TRBV2 and J is TRBJ2-1; tentative D call: TRBD2 (6 bases). V was cut by 10 bases and J by 3 bases, with 13 bases left in between. Looked up from germline, CDR1 is SNHLY and CDR2 is FYNNEI. The CDR3 totals 13 residues. The variable domain in full, completed from reference TRBV2 and TRBJ2-1, reads EPEVTQTPSHQVTQMGQEVILRCVPISNHLYFYWYRQILGQKVEFLVSFYNNEISEKSEIFDDQFSVERPDGSNFTLKIRSTKLEDSAMYFCATEGRSYNEQFFGPGTRLTVL.

This clone has just a few counts. V gene TRBV19 combines with J gene TRBJ1-1, with a weak D call TRBD1 (5 bases). Germline V gene data show CDR1 as LNHDA and CDR2 as SQIVND (reference sequence). V gave up 5 bases and J gave up 5 bases, with 12 bases separating them. The CDR3 consists of 13 residues. As DNA, the CDR3 is TGTGCCAGTAGTTTCAGGGCTGGGACTGAAGCTTTCTTT. This gives the protein CASSFRAGTEAFF.

The gene calls are TRBV18 and TRBJ1-1; 7 positions agree with TRBD1. J was trimmed by 2 bases and V by 4 bases; bases with no gene match: 7. This CDR3 has 15 residues. Germline values: CDR1 KGHSH, CDR2 LQKENI. CDR3 sequence: CASSQSRGDNTEAFF. The CDR3 region has the DNA TGTGCCAGCTCACAGAGCAGGGGGGATAACACTGAAGCTTTCTTT.

V and J are TRBV5-1 and TRBJ2-1; TRBD2 matches at 10 bases. The length of the CDR3 is 15 residues. Germline V gene data show CDR1 as SGHRS and CDR2 as YFSETQ. The J segment lost 4 bases and the V segment lost 0 bases, leaving 1 base of the junction unmatched. The CDR3 DNA reads TGCGCCAGCAGCTTGGGAGCGGGAGGGTACAATGAGCAGTTCTTC. Translated, it gives CASSLGAGGYNEQFF. Looking up the rest from reference TRBV5-1 and TRBJ2-1 gives the full variable domain: KAGVTQTPRYLIKTRGQQVTLSCSPISGHRSVSWYQQTPGQGLQFLFEYFSETQRNKGNFPGRFSGRQFSNSRSEMNVSTLELGDSALYLCASSLGAGGYNEQFFGPGTRLTVL.

The V gene is TRBV28, the J gene TRBJ1-2; 8 bases align to TRBD1. The CDR3 totals 12 residues. Per the germline V gene, CDR1 is MDHEN and CDR2 is SYDVKM. After removal of 8 bases from V and 7 bases from J, the junction contained 6 bases not matched to a gene. The CDR3 loop reads CASRTGPVGYTF. CDR3 bases: TGTGCCAGCCGGACAGGGCCTGTTGGCTACACCTTC.

The gene calls are TRBV5-4 and TRBJ1-1; 8 positions agree with TRBD1. V was pared by 5 bases and J by 5 bases, with 11 bases of the junction left unmatched. CDR1 SGHNT and CDR2 YYREEE come from the germline V gene (reference sequence). The CDR3 contains 15 residues. The CDR3 region is CASRPFPGGVTEAFF. CDR3 bases: TGTGCCAGCAGACCTTTTCCAGGGGGCGTTACTGAAGCTTTCTTT.

This sequence joins TRBV27 and TRBJ1-3, with D perhaps matching TRBD1 (6 bases). Trimming stripped 6 bases from V and 4 bases from J, with 16 bases between. This CDR3 comprises 15 residues. The germline CDR1 and CDR2 sequences are MNHEY and SMNVEV (reference sequence). The chain's CDR3 is CASRVTRTEGNTIYF. The CDR3 DNA follows: TGTGCCAGCAGAGTTACCCGGACAGAGGGAAACACCATATATTTT.

V is TRBV18 and J is TRBJ1-5; the D is unclear. With 5 bases removed from V and 3 bases from J, the gap between germline ends came to 8 bases. The CDR3 sequence is 13 residues long. CDR1 is KGHSH and CDR2 is LQKENI in the germline V gene. The DNA for the CDR3 is TGTGCCAGCTCAGACGGGGACAATCAGCCCCAGCATTTT. It translates to CASSDGDNQPQHF.

This clone showed up just once. V is TRBV19 and J is TRBJ2-5, with TRBD2 as a possible D gene (7 bases). This CDR3 spans 16 amino acids. Trimming pared 3 bases from V and 5 bases from J, leaving 19 bases between. In germline, CDR1 is LNHDA, CDR2 SQIVND (reference sequence). As DNA, the CDR3 is TGTGCCAGTAGTATCTTTCTAGGGGGGGAGGGGGAGACCCAGTACTTC. Protein: CASSIFLGGEGETQYF.

The rearrangement uses TRBV21-1 and TRBJ2-7; TRBD2 was called by the table and not checked on the DNA. TRBV21-1 is a recognized pseudogene. CDR3 size: 18 residues. The CDR3 protein is CASSKRRDLAGGNYEQYF. The CDR3 bases are TGTGCCAGCAGCAAAAGGAGAGATCTAGCGGGGGGGAACTACGAGCAGTACTTC.

The rearrangement joins TRBV27 to TRBJ2-3; possible D gene TRBD2, 6 bases. This CDR3 spans 14 amino acids. Trimming stripped 3 bases from V and 0 bases from J, with 7 bases between. Germline loops: CDR1 MNHEY, CDR2 SMNVEV (reference sequence). CDR3 nucleotides: TGTGCCAGCAGTTTGGGGGGAAGCACAGATACGCAGTATTTT. This encodes CASSLGGSTDTQYF.

The chain uses TRBV18 and TRBJ2-1; possibly TRBD1 for D (6 bases). This CDR3 is built from 13 residues. The V end was cut by 2 bases, the J end by 10 bases, with 12 bases between. Germline CDR1 KGHSH, CDR2 LQKENI. The CDR3 is CASSPSGQTEQFF. As DNA, the CDR3 is TGTGCCAGCTCACCATCTGGACAGACCGAGCAGTTCTTC.

V usage is TRBV5-1 and J usage is TRBJ1-3; no clear D gene. Trimming took off 0 bases at V and 0 bases at J, with 13 bases between the two ends. Germline V gene lookup returns CDR1 SGHRS and CDR2 YFSETQ. The CDR3 spans 17 residues. The CDR3, as DNA: TGCGCCAGCAGCTTGGTAGCGGTCGACCACTCTGGAAACACCATATATTTT. Its translation is CASSLVAVDHSGNTIYF.

The chain recombines TRBV19 with TRBJ1-2, with 7 bases aligning to TRBD1. Germline lookup yields CDR1 LNHDA and CDR2 SQIVND (reference sequence). The J segment lost 7 bases and the V segment lost 3 bases, leaving 5 bases of the junction unmatched. This CDR3 region has 13 residues. CDR3 loop: CASSIWTGGGYTF. The CDR3 region has the DNA TGTGCCAGTAGTATCTGGACAGGAGGTGGCTACACCTTC.

This chain links TRBV19 with TRBJ1-2; D not resolved. Germline loops: CDR1 LNHDA, CDR2 SQIVND (reference sequence). The V and J ends lost 6 bases and 2 bases respectively, with 10 bases between them. The CDR3 length is 13 residues. The CDR3 sequence is CASSPGRNYGYTF. The CDR3 bases are TGTGCCAGTAGCCCGGGAAGGAACTATGGCTACACCTTC.

The chain couples TRBV29-1 to TRBJ1-2; tentative D call: TRBD1 (5 bases). CDR1 SQVTM and CDR2 ANQGSEA come from the germline V gene. The CDR3 has 12 residues. V lost 7 bases and J 2 bases, leaving 11 bases between the germline ends. Here the CDR3 DNA reads TGCAGCGCCTTGGACACGAACTATGGCTACACCTTC. Translation: CSALDTNYGYTF.

The chain has TRBV6-2 or TRBV6-3 and TRBJ1-1; D may be TRBD1 (5 bases). V gave up 0 bases and J gave up 5 bases, with 13 bases separating them. CDR1 and CDR2 from the germline V gene are MNHEY and SVGEGT. The CDR3 is made up of 15 amino acids. CDR3 region: CASSYSTGGGTEAFF. CDR3 in DNA: TGTGCCAGCAGTTACTCAACGGGGGGAGGAACTGAAGCTTTCTTT.

This clone has just one count. This rearrangement joins TRBV6-2 or TRBV6-3 to TRBJ2-7; D remains ambiguous. V lost 0 bases, J lost 2 bases, and 20 bases lay in between. The CDR3 sequence is 18 residues long. Looked up from germline, CDR1 is MNHEY and CDR2 is SVGEGT. The CDR3 here is CASSYSVASDFATYEQYF. CDR3 nucleotides: TGTGCCAGCAGTTACTCGGTAGCTTCAGATTTTGCTACCTACGAGCAGTACTTC.

The V call is TRBV9, the J call TRBJ2-7, with a weak D call TRBD2 (7 bases). Trimming stripped 0 bases from V and 1 base from J, with 11 bases between. Germline values: CDR1 SGDLS, CDR2 YYNGEE. This CDR3 is 15 amino acids long. The CDR3 region has the DNA TGTGCCAGCAGCGTAGAGGGGGGGCGGTCCTACGAGCAGTACTTC. This sequence encodes CASSVEGGRSYEQYF. The variable domain in full, with the rest retrieved from reference TRBV9 and TRBJ2-7, is DSGVTQTPKHLITATGQRVTLRCSPRSGDLSVYWYQQSLDQGLQFLIQYYNGEERAKGNILERFSAQQFPDLHSELNLSSLELGDSALYFCASSVEGGRSYEQYFGPGTRLTVT.